This T cell receptor (beta chain) was documented in a study of breast tumors, draining lymph nodes, adjacent tissues. Germline V gene data show CDR1 as SGHVS and CDR2 as FQNEAQ. The CDR3 sequence is 15 residues long. J was trimmed by 11 bases and V by 0 bases; bases with no gene match: 11. The lymph nodes were axillary draining lymph nodes from breast cancer patients. TCRdb passed the multiplex PCR reads through MiXCR, listing each CDR3 protein once. The sample yields under 300,000 distinct CDR3 sequences, less than 45% seen once. Study-level results: That most tumor T cells come from lymph nodes remained unproven. Data fit most tumor T cells coming from lymph node, expanding in tumor. Compared with basal-like, luminal-like tumors shared significantly more repertoire with nontumor tissue. Tumor TCR diversity was below lymph nodes but above nontumor tissue.

On this clonotype itself: Antigen unknown.

The sequence came from a female donor with breast cancer. Some clones in this sample may be carry-over from other donors' samples. This chain joins TRBV7-8 and TRBJ2-3; 7 bases match TRBD1. The sequenced sample was axillary lymph node tissue. As DNA, the CDR3 is TGTGCCAGCAGCTTAGCGCAGGTAGGGGGCAATGAGCAGTATTTT. This sequence encodes CASSLAQVGGNEQYF.